This T cell receptor beta chain was documented in a study of T cells in Graves' hyperthyroidism and ophthalmopathy. Overall study findings and caveats: Onset of ophthalmopathy came a median roughly 6.9 months after the model predicted it. Blood also contained most expanded thyroid clonotypes above 0.001. Separation of ophthalmopathy from stable hyperthyroidism was achieved by a 13 V-J model.

There were TCR beta CDR3 regions amplified from RNA transcripts. HTBI primers were the set used in a first-round RT-PCR of the TCR CDR3. TCRdb passed the multiplex PCR reads through MiXCR, listing each CDR3 protein once. Among about 300,000 distinct CDR3 sequences listed, around 20% were seen once. Around 9.9 ml of fresh peripheral blood supplied the PBMCs. This clonotype has at least ten counts. Its antigen is as yet unknown. Trimming removed 3 bases from V and 6 bases from J; junction bases left unmatched: 8. The CDR3 runs 15 residues. Germline CDR1 reads SGHRS; CDR2 reads YFSETQ. The receptor's source is a man in his fifties or sixties with Graves' ophthalmopathy. The chain combines TRBV5-1 with TRBJ2-2; 7 bases line up with TRBD1. Sequencing was performed on blood. Here the CDR3 reads CASSSAGGKAGELFF. The DNA of the CDR3 is TGCGCCAGCAGCTCGGCAGGGGGAAAGGCCGGGGAGCTGTTTTTT.